This T cell receptor (beta chain) was identified in a study of blood T cell repertoires in COVID-19. About the research overall: PBMCs, B-cell-depleted T cells, or T cells provided the cDNA or gDNA that made up the material.

Clones were sequenced by immunoSEQ multiplex PCR, and TCRdb holds only the in-frame ones, with some missing. In the table there are some 400,000 clones, roughly 86% of which are singletons. The sequenced sample consisted of PBMCs or T cells enriched from blood (not recorded which). This sequence originates from a woman aged 30 to 39 who had recovered from COVID-19.

This chain's CDR3 is CASSPGGNTGELFF. The CDR3, as DNA: TGTGCCAGCAGCCCGGGGGGGAACACCGGGGAGCTGTTTTTT. V is TRBV9 and J is TRBJ2-2, with 7 bases fitting TRBD2. The junction had 1 base not matched to a gene; V was cut back by 4 bases and J by 1 base. Germline-derived CDR1 and CDR2 are SGDLS and YYNGEE. The CDR3 spans 14 residues.